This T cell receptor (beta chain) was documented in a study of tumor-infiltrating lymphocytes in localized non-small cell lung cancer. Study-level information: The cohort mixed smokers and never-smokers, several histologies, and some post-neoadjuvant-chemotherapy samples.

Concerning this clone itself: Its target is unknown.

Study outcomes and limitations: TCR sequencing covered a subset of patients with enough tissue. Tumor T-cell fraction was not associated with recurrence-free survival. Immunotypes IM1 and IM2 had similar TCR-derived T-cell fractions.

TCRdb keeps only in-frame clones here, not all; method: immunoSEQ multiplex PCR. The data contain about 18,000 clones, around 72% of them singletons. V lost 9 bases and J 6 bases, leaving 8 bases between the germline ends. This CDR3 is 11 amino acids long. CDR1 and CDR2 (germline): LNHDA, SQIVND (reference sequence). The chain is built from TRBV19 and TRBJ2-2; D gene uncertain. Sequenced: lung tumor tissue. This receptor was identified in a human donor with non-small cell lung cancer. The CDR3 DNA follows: TGTGCCAGCCAAGGCGCCGGGGAGCTGTTTTTT. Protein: CASQGAGELFF.